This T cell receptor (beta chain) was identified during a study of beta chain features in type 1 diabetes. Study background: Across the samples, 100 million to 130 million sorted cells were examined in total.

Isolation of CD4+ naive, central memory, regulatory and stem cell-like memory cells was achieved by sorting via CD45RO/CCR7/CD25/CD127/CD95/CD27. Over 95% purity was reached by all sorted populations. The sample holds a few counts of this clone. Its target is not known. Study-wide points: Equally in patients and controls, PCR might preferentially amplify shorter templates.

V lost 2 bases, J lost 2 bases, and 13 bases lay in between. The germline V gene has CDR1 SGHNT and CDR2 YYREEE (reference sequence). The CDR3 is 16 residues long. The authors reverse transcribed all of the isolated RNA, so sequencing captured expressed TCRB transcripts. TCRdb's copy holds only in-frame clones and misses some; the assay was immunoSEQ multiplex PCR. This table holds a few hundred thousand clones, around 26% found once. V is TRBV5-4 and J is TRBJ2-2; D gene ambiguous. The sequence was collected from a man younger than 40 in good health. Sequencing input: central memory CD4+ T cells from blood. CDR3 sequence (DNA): TGTGCCAGCAGCTTAAATGAAGCAGCTAACACCGGGGAGCTGTTTTTT. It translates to CASSLNEAANTGELFF. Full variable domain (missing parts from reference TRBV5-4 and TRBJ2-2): ETGVTQSPTHLIKTRGQQVTLRCSSQSGHNTVSWYQQALGQGPQFIFQYYREEENGRGNFPPRFSGLQFPNYSSELNVNALELDDSALYLCASSLNEAANTGELFFGEGSRLTVL.